These 17 T cell receptor beta chains came from one sample sequenced in a study of cytomegalovirus exposure and HLA in healthy donors. Amplification used 60 Vbeta primers and 13 Jbeta primers. Assay: immunoSEQ multiplex PCR; the TCRdb copy retains only in-frame clones and omits some. The table lists some 150,000 clones, approximately 60% of them singletons. Sequenced input: PBMCs. These receptors originate from a woman aged 40 to 50 in good health and CMV-seronegative.

This clone was detected only once. This CDR3 is CASSQEVGPSGTETQYF. CDR3 DNA: TGTGCCAGCAGCCAAGAAGTCGGGCCTAGCGGCACGGAGACCCAGTACTTC. The rearrangement uses TRBV4-2 and TRBJ2-5; 7 nucleotides align to TRBD2. The CDR3 length is 17 residues. Germline V lookup: CDR1 LGHNA, CDR2 YNFKEQ. The V segment lost 0 bases and the J segment 5 bases; nucleotides outside the gene matches: 12.

V usage is TRBV12-5 and J usage is TRBJ2-5; 9 bases line up with TRBD1. CDR3 length equals 19 residues. Unmatched junction bases numbered 17, after V lost 1 base and J lost 5 bases. In germline, CDR1 is LGHNT, CDR2 FRNRAP. The CDR3 here is CASGLGLFPDGTGKETQYF. For the CDR3, the DNA is TGTGCTAGTGGTTTGGGCCTATTCCCCGACGGGACAGGGAAGGAGACCCAGTACTTC.

This chain links TRBV7-3 with TRBJ2-2; 8 positions match TRBD1. The CDR3 totals 14 residues. The V segment lost 6 bases and the J segment 6 bases; nucleotides outside the gene matches: 6. Germline assignment: CDR1 SGHTA and CDR2 FQGTGA. The CDR3 DNA is TGTGCCAGCAGTCCCGGACAGGGCCCCGGGGAGCTGTTTTTT. Translated, it gives CASSPGQGPGELFF.

The V call is TRBV5-6, the J call TRBJ1-1; D may be TRBD1 (6 bases). CDR1 and CDR2 from the germline V gene are SGHDT and YYEEEE. The V gene lost 4 bases and the J gene lost 0 bases, with 13 bases spanning the gap. The CDR3 length is 15 residues. In DNA, the CDR3 is TGTGCCAGCAGCAGTACAGGGAGACTGAACACTGAAGCTTTCTTT. It yields the protein CASSSTGRLNTEAFF.

The rearrangement uses TRBV4-3 and TRBJ2-7, with 7 bases lining up with TRBD1. V shed 1 base, J shed 6 bases, and the junction held 6 bases outside the gene matches. The CDR3 spans 14 residues. CDR1 is LGHNA, CDR2 YSLEER, per germline. CDR3 nucleotides: TGCGCCAGCAGCCAAGCGGGACAGCCTGGCGAGCAGTACTTC. This sequence encodes CASSQAGQPGEQYF.

This clone showed up just a few times. The rearrangement joins TRBV18 to TRBJ2-5, with D tentatively TRBD2 (6 bases). Germline V gives CDR1 KGHSH, CDR2 LQKENI. V lost 6 bases and J 11 bases, leaving 16 bases between the germline ends. CDR3 length equals 12 residues. The CDR3 reads CASSPVGGSQYF. As DNA, the CDR3 is TGTGCCAGCTCTCCCGTCGGGGGATCGCAGTACTTC.

The rearrangement uses TRBV9 and TRBJ2-2, with D possibly being TRBD1 (6 bases). V was shortened by 3 bases and J by 6 bases, with 9 bases between the two germline ends. Germline CDR1 reads SGDLS; CDR2 reads YYNGEE. The CDR3 has 13 residues. CDR3 residues: CASSGGQPGELFF. The CDR3 DNA sequence: TGTGCCAGCAGCGGAGGACAGCCCGGGGAGCTGTTTTTT.

The chain carries TRBV27 and TRBJ1-2; TRBD1 is a possible D gene (5 bases). Germline CDR1 and CDR2: MNHEY and SMNVEV (reference sequence). The CDR3 has 14 amino acids. V lost 2 bases to trimming and J lost 6 bases, with 13 bases between them. CDR3 region: CASSLRGRKDGYTF. CDR3 in DNA: TGTGCCAGCAGTTTAAGGGGCAGGAAAGATGGCTACACCTTC.

The chain uses TRBV7-3 and TRBJ2-7; possibly TRBD1 for D (6 bases). The V and J ends lost 6 bases and 0 bases respectively, with 15 bases between them. Per germline, CDR1 SGHTA and CDR2 FQGTGA. CDR3 length: 15 residues. In DNA form, the CDR3 reads TGTGCCAGCAGTTATACCACAGGGATCTCCTACGAGCAGTACTTC. Its translation: CASSYTTGISYEQYF.

The count of this clone is one. This sequence joins TRBV19 and TRBJ2-7; TRBD1 aligns across 7 bases. J gave up 5 bases and V 6 bases, and 7 bases lay outside the gene matches. CDR3 length: 13 residues. CDR1 and CDR2 (germline): LNHDA, SQIVND (reference sequence). DNA of the CDR3: TGTGCCAGTAGCCTGGTACAGGGGCACGAGCAGTACTTC. Translation gives CASSLVQGHEQYF. Full variable domain (remainder filled in from reference TRBV19 and TRBJ2-7): DGGITQSPKYLFRKEGQNVTLSCEQNLNHDAMYWYRQDPGQGLRLIYYSQIVNDFQKGDIAEGYSVSREKKESFPLTVTSAQKNPTAFYLCASSLVQGHEQYFGPGTRLTVT.

This sequence joins TRBV30 and TRBJ1-3; TRBD1 might be the D (6 bases). The CDR3 is 13 residues long. The germline V gene has CDR1 GTSNPN and CDR2 SVGIG (reference sequence). The V end lost 3 bases, the J end lost 4 bases, and 10 bases lay between the germline ends. The CDR3 is CAWSEGHGNTIYF. The CDR3 region has the DNA TGTGCCTGGAGCGAGGGACACGGAAACACCATATATTTT. The full variable domain, in which reference TRBV30 and TRBJ1-3 provide the parts outside the CDR3, is SQTIHQWPATLVQPVGSPLSLECTVEGTSNPNLYWYRQAAGRGLQLLFYSVGIGQISSEVPQNLSASRPQDRQFILSSKKLLLSDSGFYLCAWSEGHGNTIYFGEGSWLTVV.

The chain uses TRBV7-2 and TRBJ2-5; possibly TRBD1 for D (6 bases). V lost 6 bases, J lost 5 bases, and 19 bases lay in between. Germline values: CDR1 SGHTA, CDR2 FQGNSA. The CDR3 consists of 15 residues. The CDR3: CASSPRTGSGETQYF. CDR3 DNA: TGTGCCAGCAGTCCTCGTACAGGGTCAGGGGAGACCCAGTACTTC.

V usage is TRBV7-3 and J usage is TRBJ1-1; tentative D call: TRBD1 (5 bases). V dropped 5 bases and J dropped 1 base, with 14 bases sitting between them. Germline V gene sequence: CDR1 SGHTA, CDR2 FQGTGA. This CDR3 spans 15 amino acids. The CDR3 sequence: CASSAGGVRNTEAFF. The CDR3 DNA reads TGTGCCAGCAGCGCCGGGGGGGTTCGGAACACTGAAGCTTTCTTT.

The chain carries TRBV9 and TRBJ2-5; the D gene is possibly TRBD1 (5 bases). The CDR3 runs to 14 residues. In germline, CDR1 is SGDLS, CDR2 YYNGEE. V was clipped by 3 bases and J by 5 bases, with 14 bases between them. The CDR3 coding sequence is TGTGCCAGCAGCGGGGGTAGGGGCGGTGAGACCCAGTACTTC. It encodes CASSGGRGGETQYF. The full variable domain, in which reference TRBV9 and TRBJ2-5 provide the parts outside the CDR3, is DSGVTQTPKHLITATGQRVTLRCSPRSGDLSVYWYQQSLDQGLQFLIQYYNGEERAKGNILERFSAQQFPDLHSELNLSSLELGDSALYFCASSGGRGGETQYFGPGTRLLVL.

The chain links TRBV13 to TRBJ2-7; a weak D match, TRBD1 (6 bases). This CDR3 spans 15 amino acids. From germline, CDR1 is PRHDT and CDR2 FYEKMQ (reference sequence). V was trimmed by 4 bases and J by 0 bases, leaving 13 bases between them. CDR3 DNA: TGTGCCAGCAGCTCCCCCAGGGACATCTCCTACGAGCAGTACTTC. Translated, it gives CASSSPRDISYEQYF.

This clone showed up just once. The rearrangement uses TRBV5-1 and TRBJ2-7, with 8 positions matching TRBD1. The CDR3 consists of 18 residues. Trimming removed 0 bases from V and 6 bases from J; junction bases left unmatched: 17. CDR1 and CDR2 from the germline V gene are SGHRS and YFSETQ. The chain's CDR3 is CASSLGGQASRREAEQYF. Written as DNA, the CDR3 is TGCGCCAGCAGCTTGGGGGGACAGGCTTCAAGGAGGGAGGCCGAGCAGTACTTC.

This clone was seen a few times. The genes are TRBV10-3 and TRBJ2-1, with D perhaps matching TRBD2 (6 bases). This CDR3 spans 15 amino acids. The germline V gene encodes CDR1 ENHRY and CDR2 SYGVKD. The V end was cut by 2 bases, the J end by 3 bases, with 11 bases between. CDR3 loop: CAISEEAGNYNEQFF. CDR3 coding DNA: TGTGCCATCAGTGAGGAGGCGGGGAACTACAATGAGCAGTTCTTC.